A selection of T cell receptor beta chains follows, all from one sample in a study of blood T cells in healthy people across ages. TCRdb processed the 5' RACE reads anew with MiXCR; each CDR3 protein has one entry. This sample has some 1.1 million distinct CDR3 sequences; more than 30% occur once, and the top ten carry roughly 14%. Specimen: blood. These receptors were obtained from a man aged 18 to 30 in good health. Each CDR3 is given with its conserved first and last residue. The order of the fields is D gene, V gene, clone size, J gene, CDR3 DNA, CDR3 protein. The D gene is left open where the match is weak. Expanded clones get a size class; other rows say once, few or many, or leave the size out.

D gene: TRBD2; V gene: TRBV25-1; clone size: few; J gene: TRBJ2-1; CDR3 DNA: TGTGCCAGCAGTCAAACGACTAGCGGGGGGCCCCAGTTCTTC; CDR3 protein: CASSQTTSGGPQFF
D gene: NA; V gene: TRBV12-3/TRBV12-4; clone size: NA; J gene: TRBJ2-4; CDR3 DNA: TGTGCCAGCAGTCTGATGGGCATTCAGTACTTC; CDR3 protein: CASSLMGIQYF
D gene: NA; V gene: TRBV6-6; clone size: NA; J gene: TRBJ1-1; CDR3 DNA: TGTGCCAGCAGTTACTCTAGGGGAGAAGCTTTCTTT; CDR3 protein: CASSYSRGEAFF
D gene: NA; V gene: TRBV2; clone size: few; J gene: TRBJ1-4; CDR3 DNA: TGTGCCAGCACCGCCGGGCCCCGAGGGGAAAAACTGTTTTTT; CDR3 protein: CASTAGPRGEKLFF
D gene: TRBD1; V gene: TRBV7-9; clone size: NA; J gene: TRBJ2-5; CDR3 DNA: TGTGCCAGCAGCCCCCACAGGGGAATGGATGAGCAGTACTTC; CDR3 protein: CASSPHRGMDEQYF
D gene: NA; V gene: TRBV13; clone size: NA; J gene: TRBJ1-1; CDR3 DNA: TGTGCCAGCAGCTTCGGACACCAGAACACTGAAGCTTTCTTT; CDR3 protein: CASSFGHQNTEAFF
D gene: NA; V gene: TRBV25-1; clone size: few; J gene: TRBJ1-1; CDR3 DNA: TGTGCCAGCAGTGCCCTATGGGACCGTAAAGAAGCTTTCTTT; CDR3 protein: CASSALWDRKEAFF
D gene: NA; V gene: TRBV4-1; clone size: once; J gene: TRBJ2-3; CDR3 DNA: TGCGCCAGCAGCTCCCCGGACTGGGGCGGCTTCGATACGCAGTATTTT; CDR3 protein: CASSSPDWGGFDTQYF
D gene: NA; V gene: TRBV14; clone size: NA; J gene: TRBJ1-2; CDR3 DNA: TGTGCCAGCAGCCAAGGGCGCTATGGCTACACCTTC; CDR3 protein: CASSQGRYGYTF
D gene: TRBD1; V gene: TRBV7-9; clone size: NA; J gene: TRBJ1-3; CDR3 DNA: TGTGCCTCAGACAGGGACGAAACTGGAAACACCATATATTTT; CDR3 protein: CASDRDETGNTIYF
D gene: TRBD1; V gene: TRBV15; clone size: few; J gene: TRBJ2-2; CDR3 DNA: TGTGCCACCAGCAGAGATTTTAAACAGGGGAGTACCGGGGAGCTGTTTTTT; CDR3 protein: CATSRDFKQGSTGELFF
D gene: TRBD1; V gene: TRBV25-1; clone size: NA; J gene: TRBJ1-2; CDR3 DNA: TGTGCCAGCAGTGATTATACAGGGGCAAACTATGGCTACACCTTC; CDR3 protein: CASSDYTGANYGYTF
D gene: NA; V gene: TRBV6-2/TRBV6-3; clone size: NA; J gene: TRBJ2-6; CDR3 DNA: TGTGCCAGCAGTCCGGGATCTATCCTCTCTGGGGCCAACGTCCTGACTTTC; CDR3 protein: CASSPGSILSGANVLTF
D gene: NA; V gene: TRBV2; clone size: few; J gene: TRBJ1-2; CDR3 DNA: TGTGCCAGCAGTGAATCGACAGGAGGGGGTTTCTATGGCTACACCTTC; CDR3 protein: CASSESTGGGFYGYTF
D gene: NA; V gene: TRBV29-1; clone size: NA; J gene: TRBJ2-2; CDR3 DNA: TGCAGCGTTTCCACGGGGGGCGCAGGTACCGGGGAGCTGTTTTTT; CDR3 protein: CSVSTGGAGTGELFF
D gene: NA; V gene: TRBV4-1; clone size: few; J gene: TRBJ1-5; CDR3 DNA: TGCGCCAGCAGCCAAGGGGCGGGGGGGCAGCCCCAGCATTTT; CDR3 protein: CASSQGAGGQPQHF
D gene: NA; V gene: TRBV4-1; clone size: NA; J gene: TRBJ2-3; CDR3 DNA: TGCGCCAGCAGCCAACTGCCCATGTTCCCACGGGATACGCAGTATTTT; CDR3 protein: CASSQLPMFPRDTQYF
D gene: TRBD1; V gene: TRBV2; clone size: NA; J gene: TRBJ1-1; CDR3 DNA: TGTGCCAGCAGACTACAGGGGAGTTTCACTGAAGCTTTCTTT; CDR3 protein: CASRLQGSFTEAFF
D gene: TRBD1; V gene: TRBV7-9; clone size: NA; J gene: TRBJ1-5; CDR3 DNA: TGTGCCAGCAGCTCTCCGGACAGGGGCAGCAATCAGCCCCAGCATTTT; CDR3 protein: CASSSPDRGSNQPQHF
D gene: TRBD1; V gene: TRBV12-3/TRBV12-4; clone size: NA; J gene: TRBJ1-4; CDR3 DNA: TGTGCCAGCAGGGAGGGGGCAGAAAAACTGTTTTTT; CDR3 protein: CASREGAEKLFF
D gene: TRBD1; V gene: TRBV9; clone size: few; J gene: TRBJ2-1; CDR3 DNA: TGTGCCAGCAGGCAGGGACAGGGGGCTGGTGAGCAGTTCTTC; CDR3 protein: CASRQGQGAGEQFF
D gene: TRBD1; V gene: TRBV20-1; clone size: few; J gene: TRBJ2-1; CDR3 DNA: TGCAGTGCCACCTCGGGACAGGGGCTCAATGAGCAGTTCTTC; CDR3 protein: CSATSGQGLNEQFF
D gene: NA; V gene: TRBV7-2; clone size: NA; J gene: TRBJ2-5; CDR3 DNA: TGTGCCAGCAGCCGCGAACGTGTAGGGTCGTGGGAGACCCAGTACTTC; CDR3 protein: CASSRERVGSWETQYF
D gene: NA; V gene: TRBV4-2; clone size: NA; J gene: TRBJ2-2; CDR3 DNA: TGTGCCAGCAGCCCTCTGGACTCGACGCCATCGAACACCGGGGAGCTGTTTTTT; CDR3 protein: CASSPLDSTPSNTGELFF
D gene: TRBD2; V gene: TRBV29-1; clone size: NA; J gene: TRBJ2-7; CDR3 DNA: TGCAGCGTTGTGGCGCTAGCGGGGGGAATCTCCTACAATGAGCAGTACTTC; CDR3 protein: CSVVALAGGISYNEQYF
D gene: NA; V gene: TRBV28; clone size: NA; J gene: TRBJ2-7; CDR3 DNA: TGTGCCAGCAGCTTATCGGCGGATCCTTCCTCCGAGCAGTACTTC; CDR3 protein: CASSLSADPSSEQYF
D gene: NA; V gene: TRBV12-3/TRBV12-4; clone size: NA; J gene: TRBJ1-3; CDR3 DNA: TGTGCCAGCGGGGTCGGAAACACCATATATTTT; CDR3 protein: CASGVGNTIYF
D gene: NA; V gene: TRBV5-5; clone size: NA; J gene: TRBJ1-1; CDR3 DNA: TGTGCCAGCAGTGGGGGGTTAAATCGGGGGAGCACTGAAGCTTTCTTT; CDR3 protein: CASSGGLNRGSTEAFF
D gene: NA; V gene: TRBV25-1; clone size: NA; J gene: TRBJ2-7; CDR3 DNA: TGTGCCAGCAGTGCAGGGAGCTCCTACAATGAGCAGTACTTC; CDR3 protein: CASSAGSSYNEQYF
D gene: TRBD2; V gene: TRBV20-1; clone size: few; J gene: TRBJ2-3; CDR3 DNA: TGCAGTGCTAGAGATCTCATACGGGGGGAAGTAGATACGCAGTATTTT; CDR3 protein: CSARDLIRGEVDTQYF